These 8 T cell receptor beta chains originate from one sample sequenced in a study of T cell responses to AZD1222 COVID-19 vaccine. Profiling relied on immunoSEQ multiplex PCR, and the TCRdb table lists in-frame clones only, not all of them. The data show roughly 130,000 clones, roughly 90% seen once. The sequencing used peripheral blood, collected on day 0 of AZD1222 vaccination. The origin of the receptors is an adult in good health.

This chain connects TRBV30 to TRBJ1-2, with TRBD1 as a possible D gene (6 bases). V lost 0 bases, J lost 7 bases, and 12 bases lay in between. The CDR3 is 13 residues long. CDR1 and CDR2 (germline): GTSNPN, SVGIG (reference sequence). The CDR3 DNA is TGTGCCTGGAGTGTTCAGGGGCGAGGTGGCTACACCTTC. The encoded protein is CAWSVQGRGGYTF.

The V gene is TRBV5-4, the J gene TRBJ2-5; D is unclear. V was cut by 6 bases and J by 9 bases, with 18 bases left in between. The CDR3 extends over 13 amino acids. CDR1 SGHNT and CDR2 YYREEE come from the germline V gene (reference sequence). As DNA, the CDR3 is TGTGCCAGCACCACCAACTCCCTGGGGTCCCAGTACTTC. Protein: CASTTNSLGSQYF.

This chain joins TRBV5-4 and TRBJ1-4; D ambiguous. The germline CDR1 and CDR2 sequences are SGHNT and YYREEE (reference sequence). The ends were cut back, 0 bases at V and 4 bases at J, with 4 bases in the middle. The CDR3 loop spans 13 amino acids. The chain's CDR3 is CASSLGHNEKLFF. In DNA, the CDR3 is TGTGCCAGCAGCTTGGGCCATAATGAAAAACTGTTTTTT.

The chain has TRBV5-5 and TRBJ2-7, with 8 bases matching TRBD2. This CDR3 has 15 residues. Trimming took 2 bases from V and 2 from J; bases not matched to a gene: 6. Germline V gene lookup returns CDR1 SGHKS and CDR2 YYEKEE (reference sequence). The CDR3 nucleotides read TGTGCCAGCAGCTTCGGGGGGGCTGAGACCTACGAGCAGTACTTC. Translated, it gives CASSFGGAETYEQYF.

The chain carries TRBV24-1 and TRBJ1-1, with unresolved D. Germline CDR1 and CDR2: KGHDR and SFDVKD. Trimming took off 7 bases at V and 1 base at J, with 6 bases between the two ends. The CDR3 has 12 residues. CDR3 DNA: TGTGCCACCAGGACACCGAACACTGAAGCTTTCTTT. This codes for CATRTPNTEAFF.

V usage is TRBV4-1 and J usage is TRBJ1-1; 7 nucleotides match TRBD1. The germline CDR1 and CDR2 sequences are MGHRA and YSYEKL. Trimming cost V 4 bases and J 6 bases; bases outside gene matches: 5. There are 13 residues in the CDR3. The CDR3 bases are TGCGCCAGCAGCCGGACAGGAGCCTCTGAAGCTTTCTTT. It codes for CASSRTGASEAFF.

The V and J genes are TRBV6-5 and TRBJ2-7, with D possibly matching TRBD1 (6 bases). From germline, CDR1 is MNHEY and CDR2 SVGAGI. Trimming pared 10 bases from V and 1 base from J, leaving 14 bases between. The CDR3 runs to 13 residues. The CDR3 region is CATTDRFSYEQYF. CDR3 coding DNA: TGTGCCACGACTGACAGGTTTTCCTACGAGCAGTACTTC.

This sequence joins TRBV7-9 and TRBJ2-1; maybe TRBD1 (5 bases). CDR1 and CDR2 from the germline V gene are SEHNR and FQNEAQ (reference sequence). V shed 8 bases and J shed 1 base, with 9 bases lying between them. CDR3 length equals 13 residues. For the CDR3, the DNA is TGTGCCAGCCAAGACAGTTCCTACAATGAGCAGTTCTTC. Encoded protein: CASQDSSYNEQFF. The variable domain in full, with the rest retrieved from reference TRBV7-9 and TRBJ2-1, is DTGVSQNPRHKITKRGQNVTFRCDPISEHNRLYWYRQTLGQGPEFLTYFQNEAQLEKSRLLSDRFSAERPKGSFSTLEIQRTEQGDSAMYLCASQDSSYNEQFFGPGTRLTVL.